This is a list of T cell receptor beta chains from one sample in a study of blood T cell repertoires in COVID-19. Only in-frame clones appear in the TCRdb table, and some are missing; sequencing was by immunoSEQ multiplex PCR. Of some 130,000 clones in the sample, approximately 80% were seen once. The sample consisted of peripheral blood. All receptors come from a man aged 55-75 years who had recovered from COVID-19. The CDR3 runs from the conserved cysteine through the conserved F or W. D genes are given only for firm matches. The size entry is marked missing in some rows and otherwise reads once, few, many or a size class.

15	TRBV11-3	NA	TRBJ2-3	NA	TGTGCCAGCAGCCCAGGGGACCCGATCACAGATACGCAGTATTTT	CASSPGDPITDTQYF
15	TRBV13	NA	TRBJ2-3	TRBD2	TGTGCCAGCAGACGTCTAGCGGGGGACACAGATACGCAGTATTTT	CASRRLAGDTDTQYF
13	TRBV5-4	NA	TRBJ2-1	NA	TGTGCCAGCAGCCTCGAGGTTTACAATGAGCAGTTCTTC	CASSLEVYNEQFF
16	TRBV3-1/TRBV3-2	NA	TRBJ1-1	TRBD1	TGTGCCACCGGCCGGAGGGAAGGGGGCGTGAACACTGAAGCTTTCTTT	CATGRREGGVNTEAFF
14	TRBV2	NA	TRBJ1-5	NA	TGTGCCAGCAGTGTAACAGCTAGCAATCAGCCCCAGCATTTT	CASSVTASNQPQHF
16	TRBV6-1	NA	TRBJ1-1	NA	TGTGCCAGCAGTGAATTGCAGGGAACTATCGGCACTGAAGCTTTCTTT	CASSELQGTIGTEAFF
11	TRBV30	NA	TRBJ2-3	NA	TGTGCCGGCAGCGGGACAGATACGCAGTATTTT	CAGSGTDTQYF
13	TRBV24-1	NA	TRBJ2-3	NA	TGTGCCACCGAAGCGTCAAGTCCAGATACGCAGTATTTT	CATEASSPDTQYF
11	TRBV12-3/TRBV12-4	NA	TRBJ2-7	TRBD1	TGTGCCAGCAGGGGGGGACAGGCGGAGTACTTC	CASRGGQAEYF
12	TRBV6-6	once	TRBJ1-2	NA	TGTGCCAGCAGTTACTCCCGCTATGGCTACACCTTC	CASSYSRYGYTF
15	TRBV2	NA	TRBJ2-5	TRBD2	TGTGCCAGCAGTGAAGCGGGACTAGCCCCAGAGACCCAGTACTTC	CASSEAGLAPETQYF
15	TRBV3-1/TRBV3-2	NA	TRBJ2-1	TRBD2	TGTGCCAGCAGCTACGTAGCGGGGGGCCACAATGAGCAGTTCTTC	CASSYVAGGHNEQFF
14	TRBV7-2	NA	TRBJ2-1	NA	TGTGCCAGCAGCTTCAGGGGGGCCTACAATGAGCAGTTCTTC	CASSFRGAYNEQFF
16	TRBV28	NA	TRBJ2-1	TRBD2	TGTGCCAGCAGCCTTAGCGGGGGAGTCTCCTACAATGAGCAGTTCTTC	CASSLSGGVSYNEQFF
15	TRBV18	NA	TRBJ2-7	NA	TGTGCCAGCTCACCCCGTGTTGGCAGGGAGGCCGAGCAGTACTTC	CASSPRVGREAEQYF
15	TRBV7-2	NA	TRBJ1-1	NA	TGTGCCAGCAGCTTAGACAGGGCAGGTACCACTGAAGCTTTCTTT	CASSLDRAGTTEAFF
12	TRBV11-3	NA	TRBJ2-5	TRBD2	TGTGCCAGCAGCCCGGGACGGGGGGCCCAGTACTTC	CASSPGRGAQYF
12	TRBV6-5	NA	TRBJ1-6	NA	TGTGCCAGCAGTCAGAGACAGGACCCCCTCCACTTT	CASSQRQDPLHF
13	TRBV6-5	NA	TRBJ2-7	NA	TGTGCCAGCAGTTCGGGGGAGACCTACGAGCAGTACTTC	CASSSGETYEQYF
16	TRBV5-6	NA	TRBJ1-4	TRBD1	TGTGCCAGCAGCGTACCGCGGACAGGGGGTGAGGAAAAACTGTTTTTT	CASSVPRTGGEEKLFF
14	TRBV3-1/TRBV3-2	many	TRBJ2-7	NA	TGTGCCAGCAGCCAAGATAACGTCCAGGGGGAGCAGTACTTC	CASSQDNVQGEQYF
15	TRBV27	NA	TRBJ2-6	NA	TGTGCCAGCAGCCTCGGAGGGTTGGGGGCCAACGTCCTGACTTTC	CASSLGGLGANVLTF
14	TRBV4-3	NA	TRBJ1-5	NA	TGCGCCAGCAGCCAAGATTCGCTAGGCGGGCCCCAGCATTTT	CASSQDSLGGPQHF
15	TRBV19	NA	TRBJ2-1	TRBD1	TGTGCCAGTAGGCTGACAGGGGGGGTTCAGAATGAGCAGTTCTTC	CASRLTGGVQNEQFF
13	TRBV5-1	NA	TRBJ2-3	NA	TGCGCCAGCACCAGGGACACGGTAGATACGCAGTATTTT	CASTRDTVDTQYF
16	TRBV4-2	NA	TRBJ1-4	NA	TGTGCCAGCAGCCGCGCGGGGGCAGCAACTAATGAAAAACTGTTTTTT	CASSRAGAATNEKLFF
17	TRBV11-2	few	TRBJ2-1	TRBD1	TGTGCCAGCAGCTTCACCGCCGGGACAGGGGGCAAGAATGAGCAGTTCTTC	CASSFTAGTGGKNEQFF
13	TRBV7-9	few	TRBJ2-1	NA	TGTGCCAGCAGCGTCGGGACTTCAAATGAGCAGTTCTTC	CASSVGTSNEQFF
16	TRBV6-5	once	TRBJ1-6	NA	TGTGCCAGCAGTTACTCCAGGCAGGGTTATAATTCACCCCTCCACTTT	CASSYSRQGYNSPLHF
14	TRBV3-1/TRBV3-2	NA	TRBJ2-3	NA	TGTGCCAGCAGCCTACGGACACCCACAGATACGCAGTATTTT	CASSLRTPTDTQYF
14	TRBV2	NA	TRBJ2-1	NA	TGTGCCAGCGGTGGAGGAGGTTCCTACAATGAGCAGTTCTTC	CASGGGGSYNEQFF
14	TRBV14	NA	TRBJ2-7	TRBD1	TGTGCCAGCAGCCCCGGGACAGGAGGCTACGAGCAGTACTTC	CASSPGTGGYEQYF
16	TRBV5-1	NA	TRBJ2-5	TRBD1	TGCGCCAGCAGCTCAGCCGGGACAGGGGGATCGGAGACCCAGTACTTC	CASSSAGTGGSETQYF
12	TRBV29-1	NA	TRBJ2-1	TRBD2	TGCAGCGTCTCACTAGCGGGAGTTGAGCAGTTCTTC	CSVSLAGVEQFF
16	TRBV11-2	NA	TRBJ2-5	TRBD1	TGTGCCAGCAGCCGGCCGGGCAGGGGGCCTGGGAAGACCCAGTACTTC	CASSRPGRGPGKTQYF
15	TRBV7-2	NA	TRBJ2-7	TRBD1	TGTGCCAGCAGCCGCACGGGACAGGGATGGAACGAGCAGTACTTC	CASSRTGQGWNEQYF
14	TRBV27	NA	TRBJ1-2	TRBD1	TGTGCCAGCAGTCCCCCAACAGGGGGCGCGGGCTACACCTTC	CASSPPTGGAGYTF
18	TRBV1	NA	TRBJ2-1	NA	TGCACCAGCAGCCAACACCGGGAGGGTGCTCTGTTTTTCAATGAGCAGTTCTTC	CTSSQHREGALFFNEQFF
13	TRBV19	once	TRBJ1-4	NA	TGTGCCAGTATGGCTCAAGGAGGGGAAAAACTGTTTTTT	CASMAQGGEKLFF
13	TRBV19	NA	TRBJ1-1	NA	TGTGCCAGTAGTATTTCTAGTAATACTGAAGCTTTCTTT	CASSISSNTEAFF
14	TRBV28	NA	TRBJ2-7	NA	TGTGCCAGCAGGGGTCCCGGACAGTCCTACGAGCAGTACTTC	CASRGPGQSYEQYF
16	TRBV7-2	NA	TRBJ2-5	NA	TGTGCCAGCAGCTTAGCCCATTTGGCGGGGCGAGAGACCCAGTACTTC	CASSLAHLAGRETQYF
14	TRBV7-9	once	TRBJ1-4	NA	TGTGCCAGCAGCTTGGGTCAGGGGCGCGAAAAACTGTTTTTT	CASSLGQGREKLFF
14	TRBV11-2	NA	TRBJ1-3	NA	TGTGCCAGCAGCTTAATCCAGTCTGGAAACACCATATATTTT	CASSLIQSGNTIYF
17	TRBV7-6	NA	TRBJ2-5	TRBD2	TGTGCCAGCAGCTCTCTAGCGGGGGGTTCACCGCAGGAGACCCAGTACTTC	CASSSLAGGSPQETQYF
15	TRBV7-2	NA	TRBJ2-5	TRBD2	TGTGCCAGCAGCTCTTTTAGCGGGACCAGAGAGACCCAGTACTTC	CASSSFSGTRETQYF
15	TRBV28	NA	TRBJ2-7	NA	TGTGCCAGCAGTTTAGCGGTACTGAGCTCCTACGAGCAGTACTTC	CASSLAVLSSYEQYF
16	TRBV24-1	NA	TRBJ2-2	TRBD1	TGTGCCACCAGTGACCCCGGGACAGGGGGCACCGGGGAGCTGTTTTTT	CATSDPGTGGTGELFF
16	TRBV9	NA	TRBJ2-5	NA	TGTGCCAGCAGTGCGGGACAGCTCACCTCGGTGGAGACCCAGTACTTC	CASSAGQLTSVETQYF
12	TRBV13	NA	TRBJ2-7	NA	TGTGCCAGCAGCTTGGATAGGACAGCTGTCTACTTC	CASSLDRTAVYF
14	TRBV29-1	NA	TRBJ1-2	NA	TGCAGCGTTGATCAGACAGTAGCCAACTATGGCTACACCTTC	CSVDQTVANYGYTF
15	TRBV7-2	NA	TRBJ1-5	NA	TGTGCCAGCAGCCCCGACCCCGGGGGCAATCAGCCCCAGCATTTT	CASSPDPGGNQPQHF
13	TRBV29-1	NA	TRBJ1-5	TRBD1	TGCAGCGCCTTGACAGGGGGTGGAAATCCCCAGCATTTT	CSALTGGGNPQHF
13	TRBV7-2	NA	TRBJ1-2	NA	TGTGCCAGCAGCACGTCGGGGTTCTATGGCTACACCTTC	CASSTSGFYGYTF
12	TRBV29-1	few	TRBJ1-4	NA	TGCAGCGTTAAATCAGGGTGGGAAAAACTGTTTTTT	CSVKSGWEKLFF
13	TRBV19	NA	TRBJ1-5	NA	TGTGCCAGTACCTCCGGGAGGGTTCAGCCCCAGCATTTT	CASTSGRVQPQHF
15	TRBV6-2/TRBV6-3	NA	TRBJ2-3	NA	TGTGCCAGCAGTTACTCGGCGGTTAGCACAGATACGCAGTATTTT	CASSYSAVSTDTQYF